This entry describes one T cell receptor (beta chain). Antigen: not known. This record comes from a study of metastatic and nonmetastatic thyroid tumors. Whole-study findings and limits: For both blood and tumor, malignant thyroid tumors reportedly showed significantly higher TCR beta diversity than benign nodules did.

V was pared by 7 bases and J by 2 bases, with 8 bases of the junction left unmatched. Germline assignment: CDR1 DFQATT and CDR2 SNEGSKA (reference sequence). This CDR3 spans 15 amino acids. No patient received treatment before thyroid surgery. Per the original methods: CDR3 differences across clinicopathological groups were used to build a distant-metastasis classifier for papillary thyroid cancer. TCRdb reprocessed the PCR reads using MiXCR. None of the V and J calls come from the authors' own analysis; TCRdb made them. The sample holds 15,000 to 20,000 clones, approximately 30% seen once. This TCR derives from a female donor with papillary thyroid cancer or a benign thyroid nodule (not recorded which). Some clones in this sample may be carry-over from other donors' samples. Sequencing was carried out using adjacent normal tissue. The genes are TRBV20-1 and TRBJ2-3; 11 bases are shared with TRBD2. In DNA, the CDR3 is TGCAGTGGTGGGGGACTAGCGGACCTCACAGATACGCAGTATTTT. It yields the protein CSGGGLADLTDTQYF.